Listed below are T cell receptor beta chains from one sample, sequenced in a study of CD8+CD57+ T cells in acquired aplastic anemia. TCRdb reprocessed the reads via MiXCR and lists one record per CDR3 protein. There are more than 100,000 distinct CDR3 sequences in the sample; more than 40% occur only once, and 2.5% lies in the top ten. The material sequenced was sorted CD4+, CD8+, or CD8+CD57+ T cells (not recorded which) from PBMCs. All receptors come from a human donor in good health, serving as a control. The CDR3 runs from the conserved cysteine through the conserved F or W. The D gene is left open where the match is weak. Clone size appears in some rows only: once, few, many, or a class for an expanded clone.

NA TRBJ1-3 TRBV29-1 NA CSVEIGNTIYF TGCAGCGTTGAGATCGGAAACACCATATATTTT
NA TRBJ2-2 TRBV2 NA CASSEDSGELFF TGTGCCAGCAGTGAAGATTCCGGGGAGCTGTTTTTT
NA TRBJ1-2 TRBV29-1 medium-sized CSVGEDGYTF TGCAGCGTTGGGGAGGATGGCTACACCTTC
NA TRBJ2-7 TRBV9 many CASSRARGTHGDEQYF TGTGCCAGCAGCCGAGCACGTGGGACTCATGGGGACGAGCAGTACTTC
NA TRBJ2-6 TRBV2 NA CASSSLAGANVLTF TGTGCCAGCAGTTCGCTAGCGGGGGCCAACGTCCTGACTTTC
NA TRBJ1-2 TRBV9 many CASSALLRTDANYGYTF TGTGCCAGCAGCGCTCTTCTTAGGACGGATGCTAACTATGGCTACACCTTC
NA TRBJ2-1 TRBV7-3 many CASSPGKAELNEQFF TGTGCCAGCAGCCCCGGCAAGGCGGAGCTCAATGAGCAGTTCTTC
NA TRBJ1-1 TRBV19 many CASSITQQGQEAFF TGTGCCAGTAGTATAACTCAACAGGGTCAAGAAGCTTTCTTT
TRBD1 TRBJ1-4 TRBV15 NA CATSRDRDEKLFF TGTGCCACCTCACGGGACAGGGATGAAAAACTGTTTTTT
NA TRBJ1-6 TRBV20-1 few CSARGRPDPLLYNSPLHF TGCAGTGCTAGAGGACGCCCGGACCCGCTGCTCTATAATTCACCCCTCCACTTT
TRBD1 TRBJ1-5 TRBV2 many CASSSDRGLGNQPQHF TGTGCCAGCTCATCGGACAGGGGGCTTGGCAATCAGCCCCAGCATTTT
TRBD1 TRBJ2-5 TRBV7-6 NA CASSLNRGLGETQYF TGTGCCAGCAGCTTAAACAGGGGGCTCGGAGAGACCCAGTACTTC
NA TRBJ2-1 TRBV11-2 many CASSNLAPGGQRRDEQFF TGTGCCAGCAGCAACCTTGCGCCCGGGGGGCAGCGGCGGGATGAGCAGTTCTTC
NA TRBJ1-1 TRBV7-2 NA CASSLMTNTEAFF TGTGCCAGCAGCTTGATGACCAACACTGAAGCTTTCTTT
TRBD1 TRBJ2-1 TRBV25-1 many CASIGGEVTGGLNEQFF TGTGCCAGCATCGGGGGAGAGGTGACAGGGGGCCTCAATGAGCAGTTCTTC
NA TRBJ1-6 TRBV9 NA CASSDSAAYNSPLHF TGTGCCAGCAGCGATAGCGCCGCCTATAATTCACCCCTCCACTTT
NA TRBJ1-3 TRBV20-1 many CSAKDRHSGNTIYF TGCAGTGCAAAAGACAGGCACTCTGGAAACACCATATATTTT
NA TRBJ1-2 TRBV29-1 NA CSVVSLRGGYTF TGCAGCGTTGTAAGCTTAAGGGGTGGCTACACCTTC